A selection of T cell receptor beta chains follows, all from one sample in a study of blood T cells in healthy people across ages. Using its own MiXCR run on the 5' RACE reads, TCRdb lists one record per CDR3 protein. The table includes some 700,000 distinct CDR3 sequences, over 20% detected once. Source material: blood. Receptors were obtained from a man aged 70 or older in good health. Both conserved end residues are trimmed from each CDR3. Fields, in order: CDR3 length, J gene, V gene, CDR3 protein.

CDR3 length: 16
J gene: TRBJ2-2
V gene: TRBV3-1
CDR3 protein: ASSQDLSGFANTGELF

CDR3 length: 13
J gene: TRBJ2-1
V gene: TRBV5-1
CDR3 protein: ASSLDGGGGEEQF

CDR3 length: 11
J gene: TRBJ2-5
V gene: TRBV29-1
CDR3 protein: SVDPSYGETQY

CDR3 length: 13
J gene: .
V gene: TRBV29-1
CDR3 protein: SVEVWGGSGDEQF

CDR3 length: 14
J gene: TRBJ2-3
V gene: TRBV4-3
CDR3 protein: ASSHRRGLGPDTQY

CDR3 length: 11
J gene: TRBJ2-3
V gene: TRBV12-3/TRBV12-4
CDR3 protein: ASSPTTSDTQY

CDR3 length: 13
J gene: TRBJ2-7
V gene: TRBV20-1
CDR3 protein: SARDPLGNSYEQY

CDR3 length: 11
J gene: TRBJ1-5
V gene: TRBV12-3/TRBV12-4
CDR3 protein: ASSLLQGETQH

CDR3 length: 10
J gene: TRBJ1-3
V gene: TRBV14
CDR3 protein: ASSRVGNTIY

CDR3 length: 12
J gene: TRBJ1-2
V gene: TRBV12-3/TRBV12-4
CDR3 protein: ASRVGQGSSGYT

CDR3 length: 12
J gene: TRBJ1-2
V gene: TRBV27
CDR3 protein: ASSFGQVDYGYT

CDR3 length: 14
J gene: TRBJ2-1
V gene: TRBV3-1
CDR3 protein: ASSQARSPLYNEQF

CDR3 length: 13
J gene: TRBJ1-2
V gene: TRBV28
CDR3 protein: ASSFTGTGTYGYT

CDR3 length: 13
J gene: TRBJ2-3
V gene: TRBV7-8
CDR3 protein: ASSLMGSLSDTQY

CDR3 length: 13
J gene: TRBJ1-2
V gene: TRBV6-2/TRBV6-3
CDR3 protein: ASSYHPGQLYGYT

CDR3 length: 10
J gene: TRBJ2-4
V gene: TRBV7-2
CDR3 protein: ASSLRGNIQY

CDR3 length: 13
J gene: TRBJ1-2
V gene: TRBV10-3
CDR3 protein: AISATLGRVYGYT

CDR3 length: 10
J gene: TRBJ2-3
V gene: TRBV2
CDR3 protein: ASSATRDTQY

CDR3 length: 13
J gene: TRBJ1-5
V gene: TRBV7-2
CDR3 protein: ASSRGLGTNQPQH

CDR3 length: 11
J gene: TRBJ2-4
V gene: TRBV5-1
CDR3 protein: ASSLVTGDIQY

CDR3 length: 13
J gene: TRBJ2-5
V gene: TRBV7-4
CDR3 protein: ASSLVGLARETQY

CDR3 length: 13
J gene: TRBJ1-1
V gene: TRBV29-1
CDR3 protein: SVVTWTGGNTEAF

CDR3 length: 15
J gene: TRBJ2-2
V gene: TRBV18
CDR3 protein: ASSPFTGTGRTGELF

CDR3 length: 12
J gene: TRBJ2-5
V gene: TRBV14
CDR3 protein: ASSLNRAQETQY

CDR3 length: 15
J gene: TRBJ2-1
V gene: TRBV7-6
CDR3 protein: ASSPQGAYTRDNEQF

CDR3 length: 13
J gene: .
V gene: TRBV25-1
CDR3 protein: ASSEVGAGKVTQF

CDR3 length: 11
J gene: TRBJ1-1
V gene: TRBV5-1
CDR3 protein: ASSHGGNTETF

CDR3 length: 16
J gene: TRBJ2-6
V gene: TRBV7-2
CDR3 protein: ASSLDSGVDSGANVLT

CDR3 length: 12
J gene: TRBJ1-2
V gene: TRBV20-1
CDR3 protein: SAGHQGDNYGYT

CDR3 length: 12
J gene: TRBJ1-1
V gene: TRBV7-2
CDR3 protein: ASSLGYSVREAF

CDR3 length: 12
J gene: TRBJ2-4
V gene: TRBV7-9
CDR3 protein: ASSLADRGNIQY

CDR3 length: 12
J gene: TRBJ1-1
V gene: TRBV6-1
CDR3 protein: ASVLIQGNTEAF

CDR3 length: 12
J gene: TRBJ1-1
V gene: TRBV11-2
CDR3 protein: ASSPPLRDSEAF

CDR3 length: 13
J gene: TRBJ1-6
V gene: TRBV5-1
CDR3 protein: ASSEGQGRNSPLH

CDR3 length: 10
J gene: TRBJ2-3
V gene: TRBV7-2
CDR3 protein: ASSPGGLRVY

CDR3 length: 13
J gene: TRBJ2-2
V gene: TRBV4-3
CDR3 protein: ASSQYPGGVGELF

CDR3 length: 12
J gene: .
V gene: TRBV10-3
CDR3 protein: AISESLFAYEQY

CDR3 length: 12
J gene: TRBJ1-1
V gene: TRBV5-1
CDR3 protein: ASSLANLATEAF